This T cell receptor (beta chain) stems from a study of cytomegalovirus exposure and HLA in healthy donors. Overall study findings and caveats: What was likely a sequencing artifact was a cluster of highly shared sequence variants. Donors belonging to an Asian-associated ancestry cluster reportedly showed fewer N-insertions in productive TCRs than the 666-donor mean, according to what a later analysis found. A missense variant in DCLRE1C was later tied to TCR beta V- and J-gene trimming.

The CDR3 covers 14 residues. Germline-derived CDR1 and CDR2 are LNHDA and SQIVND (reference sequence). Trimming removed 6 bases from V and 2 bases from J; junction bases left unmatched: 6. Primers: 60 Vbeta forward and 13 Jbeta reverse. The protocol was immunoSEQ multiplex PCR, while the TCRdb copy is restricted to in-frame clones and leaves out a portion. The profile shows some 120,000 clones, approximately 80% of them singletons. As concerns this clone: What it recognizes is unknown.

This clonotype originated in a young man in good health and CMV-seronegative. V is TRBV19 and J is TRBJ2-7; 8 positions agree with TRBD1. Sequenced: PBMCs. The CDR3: CASSPGQETYEQYF. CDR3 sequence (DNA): TGTGCCAGTAGCCCGGGACAGGAGACCTACGAGCAGTACTTC.